This passage covers 27 T cell receptor beta chains from one sample sequenced in a study of cytomegalovirus exposure and HLA in healthy donors. Method: immunoSEQ multiplex PCR; TCRdb's copy keeps in-frame clones and lacks some. Of fewer than 400,000 clones listed, approximately 90% are singletons. Sequencing was performed on PBMCs. These receptors all stem from a woman aged 18-29 years in good health and CMV-seronegative.

The chain has TRBV4-1 and TRBJ2-3, with D tentatively TRBD1 (5 bases). This CDR3 is built from 15 residues. Trimming removed 1 base from V and 2 bases from J, with 10 bases in between. Germline lookup yields CDR1 MGHRA and CDR2 YSYEKL. Written as DNA, the CDR3 is TGCGCCAGCAGCCAAGGGCAGGGCGTCACAGATACGCAGTATTTT. Residues: CASSQGQGVTDTQYF.

The chain has TRBV5-1 and TRBJ2-2; D possibly corresponds to TRBD2 (6 bases). Looked up from germline, CDR1 is SGHRS and CDR2 is YFSETQ. V was shortened by 4 bases and J by 8 bases, with 9 bases between the two germline ends. The CDR3 loop spans 12 amino acids. CDR3 sequence: CASSLGGGELFF. The CDR3 region has the DNA TGCGCCAGCAGCCTTGGAGGGGGGGAGCTGTTTTTT.

The J gene is TRBJ2-3, the V gene TRBV5-4; D perhaps matches TRBD2 (6 bases). This CDR3 spans 16 amino acids. Trimming left V 1 base short and J 1 base short, with 13 bases between. CDR1 is SGHNT and CDR2 is YYREEE in the germline V gene (reference sequence). The CDR3 spells CASSLRRASGTDTQYF. DNA of the CDR3: TGTGCCAGCAGCTTGAGGAGGGCCTCAGGCACAGATACGCAGTATTTT.

V and J are TRBV6-5 and TRBJ1-2; TRBD1 matches at 8 bases. With 2 bases clipped from V and 8 bases from J, the junction kept 7 bases outside the gene matches. The CDR3 contains 14 residues. Germline V lookup: CDR1 MNHEY, CDR2 SVGAGI. CDR3 amino acids: CASSYGQGAGGYTF. The CDR3 region has the DNA TGTGCCAGCAGTTACGGCCAGGGGGCGGGAGGCTACACCTTC.

This clone was seen only a few times. CDR3 nucleotide sequence: TGTGCCACCAGCAGAGATAATGGAGCGATGAACACTGAAGCTTTCTTT. Translating it yields CATSRDNGAMNTEAFF. The chain links TRBV15 to TRBJ1-1; D is uncertain. Germline loops: CDR1 LNHNV, CDR2 YYDKDF (reference sequence). V shed 0 bases and J shed 0 bases, with 11 bases lying between them. The CDR3 has 16 amino acids.

This chain links TRBV6-5 with TRBJ2-7; 9 bases are a match to TRBD2. CDR3 length: 14 amino acids. Trimming cost V 8 bases and J 7 bases; bases outside gene matches: 12. In germline, CDR1 is MNHEY, CDR2 SVGAGI. In DNA, the CDR3 is TGTGCCAGCTGGGTGGCGGGAGGGTCTGGAGAGCAGTACTTC. This translates into CASWVAGGSGEQYF.

The chain uses TRBV11-2 and TRBJ1-2; TRBD1 matches 7 bases. The CDR3 consists of 14 residues. The V gene end was trimmed by 7 bases and the J gene end by 0 bases; junction bases not matched to a gene: 5. Germline V lookup: CDR1 SGHAT, CDR2 FQNNGV. CDR3 bases: TGTGCCAGCAACCCGGGACAGACTAACTATGGCTACACCTTC. It translates to CASNPGQTNYGYTF.

The rearrangement uses TRBV9 and TRBJ2-7; D is possibly TRBD2 (6 bases). The CDR3 totals 15 residues. V lost 3 bases and J lost 1, with 14 bases in between. Germline CDR1 SGDLS, CDR2 YYNGEE. CDR3 DNA: TGTGCCAGCAGCGAGGGAGTAGCGGATTCCTACGAGCAGTACTTC. This gives the protein CASSEGVADSYEQYF.

CDR3 amino acids: CASSTELVSYNEQFF. In nucleotides, the CDR3 is TGTGCCAGCAGCACCGAACTAGTCTCCTACAATGAGCAGTTCTTC. The J gene is TRBJ2-1, the V gene TRBV13, with D possibly being TRBD2 (5 bases). The CDR3 runs to 15 residues. CDR1 PRHDT and CDR2 FYEKMQ come from the germline V gene (reference sequence). Trimming left V 5 bases short and J 0 bases short, with 11 bases between.

The chain joins TRBV5-1 to TRBJ2-3; 9 bases are a match to TRBD2. Trimming at V came to 1 base and at J to 1 base, leaving 4 bases not matched to a gene. In germline, CDR1 is SGHRS, CDR2 YFSETQ. The CDR3 has 16 residues. CDR3 sequence: CASSLSPSGGTDTQYF. For the CDR3, the DNA is TGCGCCAGCAGCTTGTCCCCTAGCGGGGGCACAGATACGCAGTATTTT.

This clone was observed once. The chain joins TRBV19 to TRBJ1-2; D uncertain. Germline V CDR1 and CDR2: LNHDA, SQIVND (reference sequence). Between the trimmed V and J ends, which lost 5 bases and 4 bases, there was a span of 11 bases. CDR3 length: 13 amino acids. The CDR3 protein is CASSEDFTYGYTF. In DNA, the CDR3 is TGTGCCAGTAGTGAGGACTTTACCTATGGCTACACCTTC.

CDR3 loop: CASSSGTTGNTIYF. CDR3 sequence (DNA): TGTGCCAGCAGTTCCGGGACAACTGGAAACACCATATATTTT. V gene TRBV28 combines with J gene TRBJ1-3; maybe TRBD1 (6 bases). The CDR3 length is 14 residues. The V gene lost 4 bases and the J gene lost 2 bases, with 9 bases spanning the gap. Germline V gene sequence: CDR1 MDHEN, CDR2 SYDVKM. The full variable domain, its missing parts supplied by reference TRBV28 and TRBJ1-3, is DVKVTQSSRYLVKRTGEKVFLECVQDMDHENMFWYRQDPGLGLRLIYFSYDVKMKEKGDIPEGYSVSREKKERFSLILESASTNQTSMYLCASSSGTTGNTIYFGEGSWLTVV.

J is TRBJ1-1 and V is TRBV11-2; unclear D gene. Germline V CDR1 and CDR2: SGHAT, FQNNGV. V shed 5 bases and J shed 8 bases, with 9 bases lying between them. The CDR3 has 11 residues. The CDR3 reads CASSGPVEAFF. The CDR3 bases are TGTGCCAGCAGCGGGCCGGTGGAAGCTTTCTTT.

This sequence joins TRBV6-1 and TRBJ1-5; 9 nucleotides match TRBD1. The CDR3 runs 15 residues. The junction had 10 bases not matched to a gene; V was cut back by 6 bases and J by 7 bases. Germline assignment: CDR1 MNHNS and CDR2 SASEGT. For the CDR3, the DNA is TGTGCCAGCAGCGTCCTACAGGGGGCAGGCCAGCCCCAGCATTTT. Its translation is CASSVLQGAGQPQHF.

Here the CDR3 DNA reads TGCGCCAGCAGCCTGGGGGCGACAGGGCCAGATACGCAGTATTTT. This codes for CASSLGATGPDTQYF. The chain is built from TRBV5-1 and TRBJ2-3; 7 bases map to TRBD1. CDR3 length: 15 amino acids. V trimming: 4 bases; J trimming: 4 bases; junction bases outside the gene matches: 9. Germline lookup yields CDR1 SGHRS and CDR2 YFSETQ. The variable domain in full, completed from reference TRBV5-1 and TRBJ2-3, reads KAGVTQTPRYLIKTRGQQVTLSCSPISGHRSVSWYQQTPGQGLQFLFEYFSETQRNKGNFPGRFSGRQFSNSRSEMNVSTLELGDSALYLCASSLGATGPDTQYFGPGTRLTVL.

This sequence joins TRBV6-1 and TRBJ2-7; 7 nucleotides agree with TRBD1. V gave up 7 bases and J gave up 5 bases; unmatched junction bases: 2. The CDR3 totals 11 residues. The germline V gene has CDR1 MNHNS and CDR2 SASEGT. The CDR3 sequence: CASTQGDEQYF. For the CDR3, the DNA is TGTGCCAGCACGCAGGGGGACGAGCAGTACTTC.

Points on this clone: Other DNA sequences from this sample encode an identical CDR3 as well. V and J are TRBV9 and TRBJ2-7; the match to TRBD2 covers 11 bases. The CDR3 contains 16 residues. V shed 3 bases and J 0 bases; nucleotides not matched to a gene: 5. Germline loops: CDR1 SGDLS, CDR2 YYNGEE. The CDR3 loop is CASSASGTSGSYEQYF. Written as DNA, the CDR3 is TGTGCCAGCAGCGCATCCGGGACTAGCGGCTCCTACGAGCAGTACTTC.

V usage is TRBV4-3 and J usage is TRBJ2-3; possible D gene TRBD2, 6 bases. The V gene lost 3 bases and the J gene lost 10 bases, with 14 bases spanning the gap. This CDR3 comprises 13 residues. CDR1 and CDR2 (germline): LGHNA, YSLEER. CDR3 sequence reads: CASSHKRDSSQYF. The CDR3 DNA is TGCGCCAGCAGCCACAAACGGGACTCGTCGCAGTATTTT.

In its sample, this clone was seen a few times. This chain's CDR3 is CASSQGGAYGYTF. CDR3 DNA: TGTGCCAGCAGCCAAGGGGGCGCCTATGGCTACACCTTC. This chain joins TRBV14 and TRBJ1-2; D might be TRBD1 (5 bases). The CDR3 spans 13 residues. Deletions cut 1 base from V and 4 bases from J, with 7 bases between. Germline V gene data show CDR1 as SGHDN and CDR2 as FVKESK.

The genes are TRBV4-3 and TRBJ2-7; 7 positions agree with TRBD1. This CDR3 comprises 16 residues. Germline values: CDR1 LGHNA, CDR2 YSLEER. V lost 0 bases to trimming and J lost 3 bases; unmatched junction nucleotides: 8. DNA for the CDR3: TGCGCCAGCAGCCAAGATAAGGACAGGACCTACTACGAGCAGTACTTC. Protein: CASSQDKDRTYYEQYF.

The chain uses TRBV13 and TRBJ2-1; TRBD2 agrees at 14 bases. The CDR3 spans 17 residues. V lost 5 bases and J lost 6; bases outside the gene matches: 9. Germline lookup yields CDR1 PRHDT and CDR2 FYEKMQ (reference sequence). CDR3: CASSARTSGRSSNEQFF. CDR3 nucleotide sequence: TGTGCCAGCAGCGCCCGGACTAGCGGGAGGTCGAGCAATGAGCAGTTCTTC.

This chain connects TRBV7-2 to TRBJ1-4; 8 nucleotides agree with TRBD1. The CDR3 is made up of 15 amino acids. From germline, CDR1 is SGHTA and CDR2 FQGNSA. After removal of 5 bases from V and 8 bases from J, the junction contained 10 bases not matched to a gene. The CDR3 DNA reads as TGTGCCAGCAGCCGGCAACAGGGGGTGGAGGAAAAACTGTTTTTT. It yields the protein CASSRQQGVEEKLFF.

The V call is TRBV29-1, the J call TRBJ2-1; 8 bases map to TRBD1. Germline CDR1 reads SQVTM; CDR2 reads ANQGSEA. The CDR3 sequence is 12 residues long. V lost 7 bases to trimming and J lost 4 bases; unmatched junction nucleotides: 3. The CDR3 loop reads CSARTGYNEQFF. For the CDR3, the DNA is TGCAGCGCCAGGACAGGGTACAATGAGCAGTTCTTC.

The chain has TRBV14 and TRBJ2-5; 13 bases line up with TRBD2. There are 15 residues in the CDR3. The V segment lost 4 bases and the J segment 7 bases; nucleotides outside the gene matches: 6. CDR1 and CDR2 (germline): SGHDN, FVKESK. CDR3 region: CASSPRTSGSGTQYF. DNA of the CDR3: TGTGCCAGCAGCCCCCGGACTAGCGGGAGTGGGACCCAGTACTTC.

The chain carries TRBV30 and TRBJ2-3; TRBD1 matches 10 bases. This CDR3 contains 15 residues. In germline, CDR1 is GTSNPN, CDR2 SVGIG (reference sequence). J gave up 2 bases and V 0 bases, and 2 bases lay outside the gene matches. As DNA, the CDR3 is TGTGCCTGGAGTGTCGGACAGGGGGTCACAGATACGCAGTATTTT. This gives the protein CAWSVGQGVTDTQYF.

The sample holds one count of this clone. The chain combines TRBV27 with TRBJ1-4; D is perhaps TRBD1 (6 bases). This CDR3 comprises 14 residues. Germline loops: CDR1 MNHEY, CDR2 SMNVEV (reference sequence). Trimming stripped 5 bases from V and 3 bases from J, with 10 bases between. The CDR3 sequence is CASSDRTANEKLFF. Written as DNA, the CDR3 is TGTGCCAGCAGTGACAGGACTGCTAATGAAAAACTGTTTTTT. Looking up the rest from reference TRBV27 and TRBJ1-4 gives the full variable domain: EAQVTQNPRYLITVTGKKLTVTCSQNMNHEYMSWYRQDPGLGLRQIYYSMNVEVTDKGDVPEGYKVSRKEKRNFPLILESPSPNQTSLYFCASSDRTANEKLFFGSGTQLSVL.

V usage is TRBV27 and J usage is TRBJ2-7, with TRBD2 as a possible D gene (6 bases). The germline V gene has CDR1 MNHEY and CDR2 SMNVEV (reference sequence). The CDR3 extends over 16 amino acids. The V and J ends lost 3 bases and 2 bases respectively, with 17 bases between them. CDR3 sequence (DNA): TGTGCCAGCAGTTTGTTAGCAGCAGGGAGGCCCTACGAGCAGTACTTC. Translating gives CASSLLAAGRPYEQYF.